This T cell receptor (beta chain) stems from a study of T cell repertoires and HLA-DP antigens. On this clone itself: Its antigen is still unknown.

Repertoires were generated with immunoSEQ multiplex PCR, while TCRdb's copy carries only in-frame clones and drops some. The sample comprises about 73,000 clones, about 80% of which are singletons, and about 1.6% rests with the top ten. CDR3 length: 13 amino acids. Trimming removed 5 bases from V and 4 bases from J, with 11 bases in between. Germline V gene lookup returns CDR1 SGHAT and CDR2 FQNNGV. The clonotype originates from a man between 60 and 70 years old in good health and CMV-seronegative. J is TRBJ2-5 and V is TRBV11-2; maybe TRBD1 (5 bases). The sequencing input was CD4+ T cells from PBMCs. As DNA, the CDR3 is TGTGCCAGCAGCCTAGGGGTAGTAGAGACCCAGTACTTC. Residues: CASSLGVVETQYF.